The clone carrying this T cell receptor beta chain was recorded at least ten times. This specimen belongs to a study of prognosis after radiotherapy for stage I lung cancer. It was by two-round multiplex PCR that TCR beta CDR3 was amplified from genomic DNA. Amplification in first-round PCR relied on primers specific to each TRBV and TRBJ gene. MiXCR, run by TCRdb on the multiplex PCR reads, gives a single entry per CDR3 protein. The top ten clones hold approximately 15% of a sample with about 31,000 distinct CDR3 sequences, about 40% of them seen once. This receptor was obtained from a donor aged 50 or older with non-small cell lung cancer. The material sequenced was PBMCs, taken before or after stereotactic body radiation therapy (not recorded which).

CDR3: CASSPLLYGSNQPQHF. The CDR3 coding sequence is TGTGCCAGCAGTCCCCTGCTATATGGCAGCAATCAGCCCCAGCATTTT. The rearrangement uses TRBV27 and TRBJ1-5; D gene unclear. The CDR3 has 16 residues. CDR1 and CDR2 from the germline V gene are MNHEY and SMNVEV (reference sequence). With 5 bases removed from V and 1 base from J, the gap between germline ends came to 15 bases.